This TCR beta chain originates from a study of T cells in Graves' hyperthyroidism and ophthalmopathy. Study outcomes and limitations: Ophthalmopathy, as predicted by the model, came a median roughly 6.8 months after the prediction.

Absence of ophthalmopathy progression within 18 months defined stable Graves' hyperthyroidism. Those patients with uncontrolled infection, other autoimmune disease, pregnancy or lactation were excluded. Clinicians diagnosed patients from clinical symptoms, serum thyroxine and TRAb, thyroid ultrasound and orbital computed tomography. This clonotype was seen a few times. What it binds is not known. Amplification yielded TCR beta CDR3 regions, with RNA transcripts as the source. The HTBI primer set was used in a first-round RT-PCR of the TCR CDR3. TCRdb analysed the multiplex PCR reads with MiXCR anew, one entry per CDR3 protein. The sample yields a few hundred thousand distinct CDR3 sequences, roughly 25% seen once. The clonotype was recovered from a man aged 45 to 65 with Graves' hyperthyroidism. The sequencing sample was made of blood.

The CDR3 nucleotides are TGTGCCAGCAGCTTAGTGCCTAGCGGAACTAGCACAGATACGCAGTATTTT. It is translated as CASSLVPSGTSTDTQYF. V gene TRBV11-2 combines with J gene TRBJ2-3; 7 nucleotides match TRBD2. Germline lookup yields CDR1 SGHAT and CDR2 FQNNGV. Germline trimming cut 1 base from V and 0 bases from J; bases unmatched to any gene: 7. The CDR3 is made up of 17 amino acids.